The 24 T cell receptor beta chains below were found in one sample sequenced in a study of T cell clones after liver transplantation. Generated by immunoSEQ multiplex PCR, the TCRdb table keeps only in-frame clones and is missing some. Among roughly 100,000 clones listed, under 90% were seen once. Sequencing used CD4+ T cells from blood, obtained 45 to 50 months after liver transplant. The receptors here all came from a human patient who received a liver transplant. Some T cells may originate from the graft donor.

CDR3 bases: TGTGCCAGCAGCTTAGGGTCCCGGCAGGGCCGCGGGTATGGCTACACCTTC. Translating it yields CASSLGSRQGRGYGYTF. The chain recombines TRBV11-2 with TRBJ1-2, with a possible D match to TRBD1 (5 bases). Per germline, CDR1 SGHAT and CDR2 FQNNGV. Deletions cut 1 base from V and 5 bases from J, with 20 bases between. There are 17 residues in the CDR3.

The rearrangement joins TRBV7-2 to TRBJ2-2; the match to TRBD2 covers 12 bases. Losses at the gene ends were 5 bases for V and 4 bases for J; bases not matched to a gene: 5. CDR1 is SGHTA and CDR2 is FQGNSA in the germline V gene. The CDR3 length is 16 residues. The CDR3 bases are TGTGCCAGCAGCGTACTAGCGGGGGGAGGCACCGGGGAGCTGTTTTTT. Amino acids: CASSVLAGGGTGELFF.

V is TRBV7-2 and J is TRBJ2-7, with D possibly TRBD1 on 6 matching bases. Germline loops: CDR1 SGHTA, CDR2 FQGNSA. Trimming removed 3 bases from V and 2 bases from J, with 14 bases in between. This CDR3 is 15 amino acids long. Here the CDR3 reads CASSFRGFPTYEQYF. CDR3 nucleotide sequence: TGTGCCAGCAGCTTCAGGGGTTTCCCTACCTACGAGCAGTACTTC.

Here the CDR3 reads CASSSRTGAHTQYF. The CDR3 DNA reads TGCGCCAGCAGCTCCCGGACAGGTGCACATACGCAGTATTTT. This sequence joins TRBV5-1 and TRBJ2-3; 7 positions agree with TRBD1. The CDR3 has 14 residues. With 3 bases clipped from V and 7 bases from J, the junction kept 8 bases outside the gene matches. Germline CDR1 is SGHRS and CDR2 is YFSETQ.

This clone turned up a few times. The genes are TRBV5-6 and TRBJ2-3; D call uncertain. Germline CDR1 SGHDT, CDR2 YYEEEE. V dropped 3 bases and J dropped 2 bases, with 7 bases sitting between them. CDR3 size: 13 residues. The CDR3 here is CASSWVNTDTQYF. CDR3 in DNA: TGTGCCAGCAGCTGGGTAAACACAGATACGCAGTATTTT.

This clone was picked up a small number of times. The genes are TRBV11-3 and TRBJ2-1; D is undetermined. The CDR3 extends over 14 amino acids. Trimming stripped 5 bases from V and 5 bases from J, with 13 bases between. The germline V gene encodes CDR1 SGHNT and CDR2 YENEEA. This CDR3 reads CASSPRAGNNEQFF. The CDR3 region has the DNA TGTGCCAGCAGCCCCCGGGCTGGTAACAATGAGCAGTTCTTC.

The V and J genes are TRBV9 and TRBJ1-1; D call uncertain. This CDR3 is 14 amino acids long. Per germline, CDR1 SGDLS and CDR2 YYNGEE. V was clipped by 4 bases and J by 2 bases, with 12 bases between them. The CDR3 protein is CASSLLSLNTEAFF. CDR3 coding DNA: TGTGCCAGCAGCCTACTGAGTTTAAACACTGAAGCTTTCTTT.

The CDR3 coding sequence is TGCGCCAGCAGTCATCGGGAGAGCAATCAGCCCCAGCATTTT. Translation: CASSHRESNQPQHF. The J gene is TRBJ1-5, the V gene TRBV23-1, with D unclear. TRBV23-1 is labeled an ORF, and its function is uncertain. The CDR3 has 14 amino acids. V dropped 3 bases and J dropped 1 base, with 7 bases sitting between them.

The gene calls are TRBV5-1 and TRBJ2-1, with D tentatively TRBD1 (6 bases). The CDR3 spans 15 residues. Per the germline V gene, CDR1 is SGHRS and CDR2 is YFSETQ. Trimming took off 2 bases at V and 2 bases at J, with 11 bases between the two ends. The chain's CDR3 is CASSLGGLTYNEQFF. In DNA, the CDR3 is TGCGCCAGCAGCTTAGGGGGATTAACCTACAATGAGCAGTTCTTC.

The chain has TRBV19 and TRBJ2-5; D uncertain. The CDR3 is made up of 16 amino acids. Germline V gene data show CDR1 as LNHDA and CDR2 as SQIVND (reference sequence). The ends were cut back, 4 bases at V and 1 base at J, with 16 bases in the middle. This chain's CDR3 is CASSTGLRRGQETQYF. CDR3 DNA: TGTGCCAGTAGTACCGGCCTACGGCGCGGCCAAGAGACCCAGTACTTC.

This clone is medium-sized (0.01 to 0.1%) within its sample. V usage is TRBV25-1 and J usage is TRBJ2-7, with 8 bases fitting TRBD1. Trimming at V came to 4 bases and at J to 3 bases, leaving 2 bases not matched to a gene. CDR3 length: 13 amino acids. From germline, CDR1 is MGHDK and CDR2 SYGVNS. The CDR3 DNA sequence: TGTGCCAGCAGTGTCGGGACAGGCTACGAGCAGTACTTC. It specifies CASSVGTGYEQYF.

The chain recombines TRBV19 with TRBJ1-5; 7 positions agree with TRBD1. J lost 0 bases, V lost 6 bases, and 8 bases had no gene match. Per germline, CDR1 LNHDA and CDR2 SQIVND (reference sequence). The CDR3 sequence is 16 residues long. The CDR3 sequence: CASRPIRGNSNQPQHF. The CDR3 DNA follows: TGTGCCAGTAGACCCATCAGGGGGAATAGCAATCAGCCCCAGCATTTT. Based on the CDR3 plus reference TRBV19 and TRBJ1-5, the full variable domain is DGGITQSPKYLFRKEGQNVTLSCEQNLNHDAMYWYRQDPGQGLRLIYYSQIVNDFQKGDIAEGYSVSREKKESFPLTVTSAQKNPTAFYLCASRPIRGNSNQPQHFGDGTRLSIL.

This chain uses TRBV25-1 with TRBJ1-4; the match to TRBD1 covers 8 bases. J gave up 0 bases and V 1 base, and 4 bases lay outside the gene matches. Germline loops: CDR1 MGHDK, CDR2 SYGVNS. CDR3 length equals 17 residues. The CDR3 region has the DNA TGTGCCAGCAGTGAATCCGACAGGGGATCAACTAATGAAAAACTGTTTTTT. It encodes CASSESDRGSTNEKLFF.

The chain links TRBV13 to TRBJ2-7, with D possibly TRBD2 on 6 matching bases. Trimming shortened V by 5 bases and J by 7 bases, and 9 bases separated the two germline ends. The germline V gene encodes CDR1 PRHDT and CDR2 FYEKMQ (reference sequence). The CDR3 has 11 residues. CDR3 DNA: TGTGCCAGCAGCCTACGGGGGGAGCAGTACTTC. Translated: CASSLRGEQYF.

The gene calls are TRBV19 and TRBJ2-3, with 7 bases lining up with TRBD2. There are 15 residues in the CDR3. CDR1 LNHDA and CDR2 SQIVND come from the germline V gene (reference sequence). The trim removed 7 bases at V and 0 bases at J, leaving 7 bases unmatched. The CDR3 DNA is TGTGCCAGTACCCTTGAGGGACTAAGCACAGATACGCAGTATTTT. It specifies CASTLEGLSTDTQYF.

The rearrangement uses TRBV5-4 and TRBJ2-7; 8 bases match TRBD2. This CDR3 region has 16 residues. Germline V lookup: CDR1 SGHNT, CDR2 YYREEE (reference sequence). The V and J ends lost 0 bases and 4 bases, in that order; junction bases with no gene match: 9. The CDR3 reads CASSLGLSGDRYEQYF. CDR3 nucleotides: TGTGCCAGCAGCTTGGGTCTTAGCGGGGATAGGTACGAGCAGTACTTC. The variable domain in full, with the rest retrieved from reference TRBV5-4 and TRBJ2-7, is ETGVTQSPTHLIKTRGQQVTLRCSSQSGHNTVSWYQQALGQGPQFIFQYYREEENGRGNFPPRFSGLQFPNYSSELNVNALELDDSALYLCASSLGLSGDRYEQYFGPGTRLTVT.

This rearrangement joins TRBV7-3 to TRBJ2-3; TRBD2 matches at 9 bases. V was clipped by 5 bases and J by 0 bases; unmatched bases: 3. This CDR3 comprises 15 residues. Germline V gene sequence: CDR1 SGHTA, CDR2 FQGTGA. CDR3 sequence (DNA): TGTGCCAGCAGCCGTCTAGCGGGGAGCACAGATACGCAGTATTTT. Its translation: CASSRLAGSTDTQYF.

The chain employs TRBV25-1 and TRBJ1-5; perhaps TRBD1 as D (5 bases). Germline V gene lookup returns CDR1 MGHDK and CDR2 SYGVNS. Trimming removed 6 bases at V and 4 bases at J, with 13 bases between. The CDR3 runs 14 residues. The CDR3, as DNA: TGTGCCAGCAGCGGGGGAGCTAAGAATCAGCCCCAGCATTTT. Protein product: CASSGGAKNQPQHF. Looking up the rest from reference TRBV25-1 and TRBJ1-5 gives the full variable domain: EADIYQTPRYLVIGTGKKITLECSQTMGHDKMYWYQQDPGMELHLIHYSYGVNSTEKGDLSSESTVSRIRTEHFPLTLESARPSHTSQYLCASSGGAKNQPQHFGDGTRLSIL.

The chain joins TRBV15 to TRBJ1-1, with a weak D call TRBD1 (5 bases). Germline V gene sequence: CDR1 LNHNV, CDR2 YYDKDF (reference sequence). The CDR3 extends over 16 amino acids. V shed 0 bases and J shed 0 bases, with 11 bases lying between them. CDR3 nucleotide sequence: TGTGCCACCAGCAGAGATCGGACACGCATGAACACTGAAGCTTTCTTT. This gives the protein CATSRDRTRMNTEAFF.

This rearrangement joins TRBV5-8 to TRBJ1-1; D ambiguous. Germline CDR1 is SGHTS and CDR2 is YDEGEE. The germline V and J ends were trimmed by 4 bases and 1 base, with 11 bases remaining between them. The CDR3 runs to 14 residues. The CDR3 here is CASSLRAENTEAFF. The CDR3, as DNA: TGTGCCAGCAGCCTTCGAGCAGAGAACACTGAAGCTTTCTTT.

V and J are TRBV9 and TRBJ2-3; 15 nucleotides align to TRBD2. Germline loops: CDR1 SGDLS, CDR2 YYNGEE. V dropped 1 base and J dropped 4; count of bases not matched to a gene: 10. The CDR3 is made up of 19 amino acids. CDR3 in amino acids: CASSVTGGLAGGRADTQYF. The CDR3 DNA reads as TGTGCCAGCAGCGTAACCGGCGGACTAGCGGGAGGGAGGGCAGATACGCAGTATTTT.

This chain uses TRBV5-1 with TRBJ1-4; D is unresolved. Trimming took off 4 bases at V and 0 bases at J, with 13 bases between the two ends. Looked up from germline, CDR1 is SGHRS and CDR2 is YFSETQ. The length of the CDR3 is 16 residues. In DNA, the CDR3 is TGCGCCAGCAGCCTGAGAATGGCCGCAACTAATGAAAAACTGTTTTTT. This encodes CASSLRMAATNEKLFF.

This clone was found once. The chain combines TRBV7-3 with TRBJ2-1; D perhaps matches TRBD1 (6 bases). Between the trimmed V and J ends, which lost 3 bases and 7 bases, there was a span of 10 bases. The CDR3 extends over 13 amino acids. Germline CDR1 and CDR2: SGHTA and FQGTGA. The chain's CDR3 is CASSFQGNNEQFF. CDR3 nucleotide sequence: TGTGCCAGCAGCTTCCAGGGGAATAATGAGCAGTTCTTC.

This chain connects TRBV19 to TRBJ2-4; TRBD1 might be the D (7 bases). The CDR3 has 15 amino acids. Germline CDR1 is LNHDA and CDR2 is SQIVND (reference sequence). V lost 3 bases to trimming and J lost 5 bases, with 14 bases between them. The CDR3 DNA reads as TGTGCCAGTAGTATCCATCAGGGGGGAGAAAACATTCAGTACTTC. It translates to CASSIHQGGENIQYF.